This TCR beta chain was documented in a study of control samples from healthy donors and cancer patients (dated by TCRdb to the early 2020s). About this clone: Its antigen is currently not known. No much larger clonotype is one base removed from it; base qualities were not supplied.

Library generation was performed with the immunoSEQ multiplex PCR assay. Held by TCRdb, this immuneACCESS table contains in-frame sequences only and omits some clones. Under half of the omission traces to an unresolved V gene where checked; the cause of the rest is unknown. The sample table shows under 200,000 clones, and roughly 95% are seen once. The ten most abundant clones make up 4.1% of the sample. The CDR3 covers 16 residues, taking in both the cysteine and the phenylalanine. The entry retains the CDR3 DNA only, 48 bases that are in frame from base 1. CDR1 SGHRS and CDR2 YFSETQ are derived from the germline V gene. Between the V and J ends, shortened by 0 bases and 6 bases respectively, the junction contains 18 bases.

This sequence was found in a woman aged 55 to 70 in good health. Sequences were obtained from blood. The V gene is TRBV5-1 and the J gene is TRBJ1-2; a weak D assignment points to TRBD1 (6 bases agree). The nucleotide sequence reads TGCGCCAGCAGCTTGGTCGCAGGGGTTTCGGGGCATGGCTACACCTTC. Protein translation: CASSLVAGVSGHGYTF. The CDR3, completed at both ends by the reference TRBV5-1 and TRBJ1-2 genes, gives the full variable domain KAGVTQTPRYLIKTRGQQVTLSCSPISGHRSVSWYQQTPGQGLQFLFEYFSETQRNKGNFPGRFSGRQFSNSRSEMNVSTLELGDSALYLCASSLVAGVSGHGYTFGSGTRLTVV.